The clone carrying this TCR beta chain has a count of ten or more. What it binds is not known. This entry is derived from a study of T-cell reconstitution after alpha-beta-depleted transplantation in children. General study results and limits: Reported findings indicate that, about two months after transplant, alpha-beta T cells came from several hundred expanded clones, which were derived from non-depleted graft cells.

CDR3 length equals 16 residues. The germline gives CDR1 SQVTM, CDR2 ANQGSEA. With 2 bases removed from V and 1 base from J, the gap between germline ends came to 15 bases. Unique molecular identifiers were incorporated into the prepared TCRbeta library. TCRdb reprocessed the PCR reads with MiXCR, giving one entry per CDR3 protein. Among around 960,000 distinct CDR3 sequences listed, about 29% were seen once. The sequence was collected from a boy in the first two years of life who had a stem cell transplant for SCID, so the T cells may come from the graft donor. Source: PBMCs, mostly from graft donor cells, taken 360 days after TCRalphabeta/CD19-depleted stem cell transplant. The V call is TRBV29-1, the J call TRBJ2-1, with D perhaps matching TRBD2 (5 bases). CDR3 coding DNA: TGCAGCGTTGAACGTCTGACTACATCTTCCTACAATGAGCAGTTCTTC. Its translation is CSVERLTTSSYNEQFF.